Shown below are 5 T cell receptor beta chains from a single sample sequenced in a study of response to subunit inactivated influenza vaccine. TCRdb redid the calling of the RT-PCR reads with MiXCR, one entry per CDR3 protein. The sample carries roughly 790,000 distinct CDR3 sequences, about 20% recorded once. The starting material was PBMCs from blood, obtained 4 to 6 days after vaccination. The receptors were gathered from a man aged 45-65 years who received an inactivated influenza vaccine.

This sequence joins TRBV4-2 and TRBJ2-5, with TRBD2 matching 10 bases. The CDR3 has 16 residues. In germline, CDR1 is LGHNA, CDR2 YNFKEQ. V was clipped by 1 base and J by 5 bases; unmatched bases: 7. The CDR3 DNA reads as TGTGCCAGCAGCCAAGCCCCTAGCGGGAGTACCGAGACCCAGTACTTC. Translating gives CASSQAPSGSTETQYF.

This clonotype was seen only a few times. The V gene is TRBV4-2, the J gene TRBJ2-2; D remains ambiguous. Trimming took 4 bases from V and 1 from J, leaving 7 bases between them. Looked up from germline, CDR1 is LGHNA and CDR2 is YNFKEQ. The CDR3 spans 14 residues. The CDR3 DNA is TGTGCCAGCAGCCCATCATTGAACACCGGGGAGCTGTTTTTT. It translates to CASSPSLNTGELFF.

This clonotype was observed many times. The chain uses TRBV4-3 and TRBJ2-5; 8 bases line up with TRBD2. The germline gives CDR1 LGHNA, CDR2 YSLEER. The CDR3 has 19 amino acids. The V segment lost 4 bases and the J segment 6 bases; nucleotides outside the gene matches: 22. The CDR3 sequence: CASSPTIPFGLAIRKTQYF. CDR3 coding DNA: TGCGCCAGCAGCCCTACTATACCCTTCGGACTAGCTATTAGGAAGACCCAGTACTTC.

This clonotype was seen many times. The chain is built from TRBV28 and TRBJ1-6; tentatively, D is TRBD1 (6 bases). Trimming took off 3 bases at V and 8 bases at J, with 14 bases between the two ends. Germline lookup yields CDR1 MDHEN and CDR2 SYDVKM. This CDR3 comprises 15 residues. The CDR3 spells CASSFPGDGHSPLHF. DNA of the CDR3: TGTGCCAGCAGTTTCCCAGGGGACGGACATTCACCCCTCCACTTT.

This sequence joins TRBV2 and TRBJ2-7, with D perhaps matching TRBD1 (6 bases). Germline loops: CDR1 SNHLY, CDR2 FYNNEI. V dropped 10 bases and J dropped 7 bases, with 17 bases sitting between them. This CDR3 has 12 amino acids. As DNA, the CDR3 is TGTGCCAATTCACAGGGACGGCAGGAGCAGTACTTC. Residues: CANSQGRQEQYF.